This T cell receptor (beta chain) was observed in a study of blood T cell repertoires in COVID-19 (dated by TCRdb to the early 2020s). General notes on the study: The collaborator samples originated in the United States, Italy and Spain and spanned the acute and convalescent phases of COVID-19. Samples came from the ongoing ImmuneRACE study (first 160 participants) plus 1,254 subjects from 6 global collaborators. The repertoires were made available in a free public database intended to serve as a resource for research on the immune response to SARS-CoV-2. The prospective study material was composed of cDNA or gDNA derived from T cells, B-cell-depleted T cells, or PBMCs. Subjects who had been exposed to COVID-19, were actively infected with it, or had recovered from it provided the deeply sampled blood TCRbeta repertoires that made up the dataset. Where available, HLA class I and class II types were taken from metadata supplied by the sample provider and were not determined by assay-based typing. A de-identified subject ID, COVID-19 status, age in years and sex were almost always included in the sample metadata.

At one collaborating source in Seattle, patients were enrolled during active infection and were followed longitudinally through the course of disease. Each collaborating institution followed its own protocols to collect whole blood in K2EDTA tubes. For TCRbeta analysis, collaborators shipped samples in one of three forms: frozen whole blood, isolated PBMCs, or DNA extracted from either of those sample types. Comments on this clone: Its antigen target is currently unknown. No base quality values were provided; no much bigger clone lies one nucleotide off.

What the study reported, not specific to this receptor: How much clinical and demographic metadata was included differed by source and by participant, and the metadata was provided uncurated.

CDR1 and CDR2, looked up from the germline V gene, are SGHTA and FQGNSA. The junction shows trimming of 5 bases on V and 6 bases on J, and the gene matches do not reach 5 bases of it. From the cysteine through the phenylalanine, the CDR3 covers 14 amino acids. The kept DNA is CDR3 alone, 42 bases in frame from the first base. The immunoSEQ Assay, a bias-controlled multiplex PCR, was used to amplify TCRbeta CDR3 regions from genomic DNA. As for how the authors treated the data: Nucleated cell counts per sample were estimated from amplification of reference gene primers within the assay. Sequence reads were collapsed and filtered to measure the absolute abundance of every unique TCRbeta CDR3 rearrangement. For each sample, productive Simpson clonality was calculated as the square root of Simpson's diversity index across productive rearrangements. Imported from immuneACCESS, the table was reduced by TCRdb to in-frame sequences with V and J called. These copies leave out some clones; in studies compared against another copy, an unresolved V gene accounts for under half, and the cause of the remainder is not known. The V and J calls and clone size come from that table; D and trimming were worked out from the DNA. This sample is represented by a few hundred thousand clones; approximately 86% of them were singletons. Around 1.3% of the sample rests with the top ten.

Input material: peripheral blood. Recombination joined TRBV7-2 with TRBJ2-2; 8 bases in between match TRBD1. The sequence derives from a woman in her thirties with COVID-19, enrolled during active disease. The sequence in DNA is TGTGCCAGCAGCCAAAAACAGGGGGCCGGGGAGCTGTTTTTT. Its coded protein is CASSQKQGAGELFF.